The text below deals with one T cell receptor beta chain. Using immunoSEQ multiplex PCR, the repertoire was profiled, and TCRdb retains in-frame clones only, with some absent. The sample yields under 2,000,000 clones, about 94% seen once. This entry is derived from a study of shared clonotypes between healthy human individuals. Study in general: The people who gave samples were a couple of women and a few men aged 18 to 49.

The naive CD8 subset, CD45RO-negative cells positively selected for CCR7, excluded terminally differentiated effector memory CD45RA+ cells. V lost 2 bases, J lost 2 bases, and 7 bases stayed unmatched. There are 16 residues in the CDR3. Germline CDR1 and CDR2: MDHEN and SYDVKM. The sequence was collected from a man younger than 30 in good health. The sequencing input was naive CD8+ T cells sorted from blood. The chain uses TRBV28 and TRBJ1-1, with 8 nucleotides matching TRBD1. The CDR3 DNA follows: TGTGCCAGCAGTTTACACAGGGGGAAGCTAAACACTGAAGCTTTCTTT. This sequence encodes CASSLHRGKLNTEAFF.